This T cell receptor beta chain was found in a study of beta chain features in type 1 diabetes. Germline-derived CDR1 and CDR2 are PRHDT and FYEKMQ (reference sequence). This CDR3 spans 15 amino acids. J gave up 8 bases and V 4 bases, and 7 bases lay outside the gene matches. The entirety of the isolated RNA underwent reverse transcription, so expressed TCRB transcripts were sequenced. Generated by immunoSEQ multiplex PCR, the TCRdb table keeps only in-frame clones and is missing some. Among 350,000 or so clones listed, about 20% were seen once. Material: naive CD4+ T cells from blood. The sequence derives from a woman aged 18-29 years in good health. V gene TRBV13 combines with J gene TRBJ1-4; 10 positions agree with TRBD1. CDR3 protein: CASSWSGTGDEKLFF. In DNA, the CDR3 is TGTGCCAGCAGCTGGTCCGGGACAGGGGACGAAAAACTGTTTTTT. The complete variable domain, with remaining parts taken from reference TRBV13 and TRBJ1-4, reads AAGVIQSPRHLIKEKRETATLKCYPIPRHDTVYWYQQGPGQDPQFLISFYEKMQSDKGSIPDRFSAQQFSDYHSELNMSSLELGDSALYFCASSWSGTGDEKLFFGSGTQLSVL.